One and the same sample provided the 25 T cell receptor beta chains below, sequenced in a study of blood T cell repertoires in COVID-19. Repertoires were generated with immunoSEQ multiplex PCR, while TCRdb's copy carries only in-frame clones and drops some. This sample has about 140,000 clones, with more than 80% found just once. Sequencing input: PBMCs or T cells enriched from blood (not recorded which). These receptors were collected from a woman aged 18-30 years who had been exposed to COVID-19.

The chain is built from TRBV30 and TRBJ2-3, with a tentative D call TRBD2 (5 bases). Germline V gene sequence: CDR1 GTSNPN, CDR2 SVGIG (reference sequence). The CDR3 is 16 amino acids. Trimming left V 0 bases short and J 2 bases short, with 15 bases between. The DNA of the CDR3 is TGTGCCTGGAGTGTATATGGCGGGCACGACACAGATACGCAGTATTTT. This codes for CAWSVYGGHDTDTQYF.

J is TRBJ1-2 and V is TRBV5-4, with 7 bases lining up with TRBD1. Germline V lookup: CDR1 SGHNT, CDR2 YYREEE (reference sequence). The CDR3 has 16 residues. The V and J ends lost 5 bases and 2 bases, in that order; junction bases with no gene match: 12. As DNA, the CDR3 is TGTGCCAGCAGTCGACTCGGGACAGCATCGAACTATGGCTACACCTTC. Translated, it gives CASSRLGTASNYGYTF.

This clone has a single count. The chain's CDR3 is CASSTLDRGYTEAFF. The CDR3 DNA reads TGTGCCAGCAGCACCCTCGACAGGGGGTACACTGAAGCTTTCTTT. This sequence joins TRBV6-2 or TRBV6-3 and TRBJ1-1; the match to TRBD1 covers 9 bases. The CDR3 is 15 residues long. V lost 6 bases, J lost 3 bases, and 8 bases stayed unmatched. The germline V gene encodes CDR1 MNHEY and CDR2 SVGEGT.

This chain links TRBV24-1 with TRBJ1-2, with TRBD1 matching 7 bases. Trimming took 1 base from V and 5 from J; bases not matched to a gene: 3. The CDR3 contains 14 residues. The germline V gene encodes CDR1 KGHDR and CDR2 SFDVKD. The CDR3 DNA reads as TGTGCCACCAGTGATTTTAACAGGGGTTATGGCTACACCTTC. Protein sequence: CATSDFNRGYGYTF.

This clone has a single count. The chain recombines TRBV19 with TRBJ1-5; no definite D call. Trimming pared 2 bases from V and 0 bases from J, leaving 8 bases between. Germline V gene lookup returns CDR1 LNHDA and CDR2 SQIVND (reference sequence). The CDR3 contains 15 residues. CDR3 DNA: TGTGCCAGTAGTATAACGGGGATTAGCAATCAGCCCCAGCATTTT. It yields the protein CASSITGISNQPQHF.

The V and J genes are TRBV3-1 (or the pseudogene TRBV3-2) and TRBJ2-3, with 10 bases fitting TRBD2. Per the germline V gene, CDR1 is LGHDT and CDR2 is YNNKEL (reference sequence). Germline trimming cut 1 base from V and 6 bases from J; bases unmatched to any gene: 7. This CDR3 contains 16 residues. CDR3 sequence (DNA): TGTGCCAGCAGCCAAGTAAGGCTAGCGGGAGCCGATACGCAGTATTTT. The encoded protein is CASSQVRLAGADTQYF.

The V and J genes are TRBV27 and TRBJ2-1, with 7 bases fitting TRBD2. The CDR3 extends over 15 amino acids. The germline gives CDR1 MNHEY, CDR2 SMNVEV (reference sequence). V shed 3 bases and J 4 bases; nucleotides not matched to a gene: 6. CDR3 loop: CASSFVASGYNEQFF. The CDR3 bases are TGTGCCAGCAGTTTCGTGGCTAGCGGTTACAATGAGCAGTTCTTC.

The chain combines TRBV3-1 (or the pseudogene TRBV3-2) with TRBJ2-7; 10 bases line up with TRBD1. Germline assignment: CDR1 LGHDT and CDR2 YNNKEL (reference sequence). V shed 1 base and J 4 bases; nucleotides not matched to a gene: 4. The CDR3 is made up of 15 amino acids. CDR3 nucleotides: TGTGCCAGCAGCCAAGTCGGGACAGGGGTATACGAGCAGTACTTC. It codes for CASSQVGTGVYEQYF.

J is TRBJ2-5 and V is TRBV5-6; 7 bases agree with TRBD2. The V gene end was trimmed by 7 bases and the J gene end by 5 bases; junction bases not matched to a gene: 8. CDR1 is SGHDT, CDR2 YYEEEE, per germline. The CDR3 is 13 amino acids. The CDR3 DNA follows: TGTGCCAGCGCCTTCTGGGAGGGTGAGACCCAGTACTTC. Its translation is CASAFWEGETQYF.

In this sample, this clone turned up once. CDR3 region: CSAGSDTGGAYGYTF. The DNA of the CDR3 is TGCAGCGCCGGAAGTGATACAGGGGGCGCGTATGGCTACACCTTC. The chain couples TRBV29-1 to TRBJ1-2; TRBD1 aligns across 9 bases. This CDR3 comprises 15 residues. V was pared by 7 bases and J by 5 bases, with 14 bases of the junction left unmatched. Per germline, CDR1 SQVTM and CDR2 ANQGSEA.

This clone was seen a few times. The chain is built from TRBV7-9 and TRBJ1-1; 7 nucleotides match TRBD1. Germline V gives CDR1 SEHNR, CDR2 FQNEAQ (reference sequence). Trimming at V came to 1 base and at J to 5 bases, leaving 7 bases not matched to a gene. This CDR3 has 15 residues. CDR3 sequence (DNA): TGTGCCAGCAGCTTAGAGGAGGGGGCGGGAACTGAAGCTTTCTTT. Its protein is CASSLEEGAGTEAFF.

V usage is TRBV19 and J usage is TRBJ2-4; a weak D match, TRBD2 (6 bases). This CDR3 region has 17 residues. Trimming pared 3 bases from V and 3 bases from J, leaving 18 bases between. CDR1 and CDR2 (germline): LNHDA, SQIVND (reference sequence). For the CDR3, the DNA is TGTGCCAGTAGTATCCGAGGAGCGGGTGGGGACAAAAACATTCAGTACTTC. It codes for CASSIRGAGGDKNIQYF. Based on the CDR3 plus reference TRBV19 and TRBJ2-4, the full variable domain is DGGITQSPKYLFRKEGQNVTLSCEQNLNHDAMYWYRQDPGQGLRLIYYSQIVNDFQKGDIAEGYSVSREKKESFPLTVTSAQKNPTAFYLCASSIRGAGGDKNIQYFGAGTRLSVL.

The chain is built from TRBV12-3 or TRBV12-4 and TRBJ1-2, with D tentatively TRBD1 (5 bases). Trimming took off 5 bases at V and 2 bases at J, with 6 bases between the two ends. The CDR3 has 12 residues. In DNA form, the CDR3 reads TGTGCCAGCAGTCGGGGGAACTATGGCTACACCTTC. It is translated as CASSRGNYGYTF.

The rearrangement joins TRBV4-1 to TRBJ2-2; a possible D gene is TRBD2 (5 bases). Germline values: CDR1 MGHRA, CDR2 YSYEKL. This CDR3 comprises 16 residues. V lost 4 bases and J lost 7, with 19 bases in between. The CDR3 loop reads CASSRQASGADGELFF. CDR3 sequence (DNA): TGCGCCAGCAGCCGACAAGCTTCAGGAGCGGACGGGGAGCTGTTTTTT.

This rearrangement joins TRBV5-1 to TRBJ2-7, with TRBD2 identical over 7 bases. The ends lost 1 base at V and 5 bases at J; junction bases unmatched: 6. The CDR3 extends over 14 amino acids. The germline gives CDR1 SGHRS, CDR2 YFSETQ. The CDR3 DNA follows: TGCGCCAGCAGCTTGAACCCGGCGGGGGACGAGCAGTACTTC. Translated, it gives CASSLNPAGDEQYF.

The gene calls are TRBV7-9 and TRBJ1-4, with D maybe TRBD1 (6 bases). The CDR3 is made up of 15 amino acids. Trimming cost V 5 bases and J 3 bases, with 13 bases left between them. Germline V gene sequence: CDR1 SEHNR, CDR2 FQNEAQ (reference sequence). The CDR3 nucleotides are TGTGCCAGCAGCCCACAGGGATTGGCTAATGAAAAACTGTTTTTT. Encoded protein: CASSPQGLANEKLFF.

This clone was counted ten times or more. V usage is TRBV11-2 and J usage is TRBJ1-3; D is perhaps TRBD1 (5 bases). CDR1 SGHAT and CDR2 FQNNGV come from the germline V gene. The CDR3 sequence is 11 residues long. Trimming took off 2 bases at V and 10 bases at J, with 6 bases between the two ends. The CDR3 here is CASSLQGTIYF. In nucleotides, the CDR3 is TGTGCCAGCAGCTTACAGGGAACCATATATTTT.

The chain is built from TRBV5-5 and TRBJ1-5; 12 positions agree with TRBD1. In germline, CDR1 is SGHKS, CDR2 YYEKEE (reference sequence). The CDR3 runs 16 residues. V lost 4 bases, J lost 4 bases, and 6 bases stayed unmatched. For the CDR3, the DNA is TGTGCCAGCAGCCGGGGACAGGGGGCGGTTAATCAGCCCCAGCATTTT. Amino acids: CASSRGQGAVNQPQHF. Based on the CDR3 plus reference TRBV5-5 and TRBJ1-5, the full variable domain is DAGVTQSPTHLIKTRGQQVTLRCSPISGHKSVSWYQQVLGQGPQFIFQYYEKEERGRGNFPDRFSARQFPNYSSELNVNALLLGDSALYLCASSRGQGAVNQPQHFGDGTRLSIL.

J is TRBJ1-4 and V is TRBV5-1; a weak D match, TRBD1 (6 bases). Germline V gene sequence: CDR1 SGHRS, CDR2 YFSETQ. The CDR3 runs 15 residues. The V gene lost 0 bases and the J gene lost 7 bases, with 13 bases spanning the gap. This CDR3 reads CASSLVQGSGEKLFF. The CDR3 bases are TGCGCCAGCAGCTTGGTCCAGGGGAGTGGTGAAAAACTGTTTTTT.

The genes are TRBV21-1 and TRBJ2-7; the listed D gene, TRBD2, was not tested against the DNA. TRBV21-1 is annotated as a pseudogene. CDR3 length equals 17 residues. The CDR3 spells CASSKRGTSGFSYEQYF. The CDR3 DNA is TGTGCCAGCAGCAAAAGGGGGACTAGCGGGTTCTCCTACGAGCAGTACTTC.

CDR3: CASSTSGGGDGYTF. The CDR3 region has the DNA TGTGCCAGCAGCACCTCGGGAGGGGGGGATGGCTACACCTTC. The gene calls are TRBV28 and TRBJ1-2; maybe TRBD1 (6 bases). CDR3 length: 14 residues. The V gene's germline CDR1 is MDHEN and CDR2 SYDVKM. V shed 6 bases and J shed 6 bases, with 17 bases lying between them.

This clone was observed a single time. The rearrangement uses TRBV29-1 and TRBJ1-2; no firm D call. Germline CDR1 is SQVTM and CDR2 is ANQGSEA. The CDR3 length is 12 residues. Trimming removed 8 bases at V and 4 bases at J, with 14 bases between. The DNA for the CDR3 is TGCAGCATCGACGAGGGAATCTATGGCTACACCTTC. Amino acid sequence: CSIDEGIYGYTF.

This clone showed up just once. CDR3 amino acids: CASSPGGVGRADEKLFF. The DNA for the CDR3 is TGTGCCAGCTCACCGGGCGGGGTCGGCAGGGCGGATGAAAAACTGTTTTTT. The chain couples TRBV18 to TRBJ1-4, with a weak D call TRBD1 (5 bases). The CDR3 sequence is 17 residues long. V was pared by 3 bases and J by 6 bases, with 20 bases between. Germline V gives CDR1 KGHSH, CDR2 LQKENI.

The chain has TRBV19 and TRBJ2-7, with a possible D match to TRBD2 (5 bases). Germline V gene sequence: CDR1 LNHDA, CDR2 SQIVND (reference sequence). Trimming took off 3 bases at V and 3 bases at J, with 9 bases between the two ends. The CDR3 sequence is 13 residues long. Here the CDR3 reads CASSIERFYEQYF. The CDR3 coding sequence is TGTGCCAGTAGTATTGAGCGGTTCTACGAGCAGTACTTC.

The chain has TRBV4-3 and TRBJ2-3; the D gene is possibly TRBD1 (5 bases). V shed 1 base and J shed 6 bases, with 14 bases lying between them. CDR3 size: 15 residues. CDR1 and CDR2 from the germline V gene are LGHNA and YSLEER. CDR3 nucleotide sequence: TGCGCCAGCAGCCAAGTCGCCTCGACAGACGATACGCAGTATTTT. Translation: CASSQVASTDDTQYF.